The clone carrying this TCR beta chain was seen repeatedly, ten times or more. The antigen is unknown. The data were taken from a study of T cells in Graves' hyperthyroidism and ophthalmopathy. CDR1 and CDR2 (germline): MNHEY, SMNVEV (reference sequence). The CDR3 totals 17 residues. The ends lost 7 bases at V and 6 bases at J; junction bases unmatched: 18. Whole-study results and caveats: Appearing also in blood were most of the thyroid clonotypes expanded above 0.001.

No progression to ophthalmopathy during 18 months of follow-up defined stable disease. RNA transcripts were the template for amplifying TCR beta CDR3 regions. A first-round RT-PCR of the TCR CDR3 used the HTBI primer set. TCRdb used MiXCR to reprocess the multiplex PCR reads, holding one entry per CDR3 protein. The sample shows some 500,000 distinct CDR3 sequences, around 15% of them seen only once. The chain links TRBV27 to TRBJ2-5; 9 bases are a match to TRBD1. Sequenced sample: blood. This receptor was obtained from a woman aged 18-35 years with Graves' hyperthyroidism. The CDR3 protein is CASTDTSDRGISQTQYF. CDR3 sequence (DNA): TGTGCCAGCACCGATACGTCCGACAGGGGGATATCTCAGACCCAGTACTTC.